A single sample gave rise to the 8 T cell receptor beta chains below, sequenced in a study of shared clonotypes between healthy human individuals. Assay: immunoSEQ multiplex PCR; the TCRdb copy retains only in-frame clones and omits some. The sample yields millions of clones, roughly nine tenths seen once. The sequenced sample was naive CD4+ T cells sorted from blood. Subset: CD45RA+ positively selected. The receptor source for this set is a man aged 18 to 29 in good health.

CDR3 DNA: TGTGCCAGTATAGCAAAAGGGACAGGGTGGTACCAAGAGACCCAGTACTTC. Residues: CASIAKGTGWYQETQYF. The chain carries TRBV25-1 and TRBJ2-5, with 9 bases matching TRBD1. CDR3 size: 17 residues. In germline, CDR1 is MGHDK, CDR2 SYGVNS. V shed 9 bases, J shed 0 bases, and the junction held 14 bases outside the gene matches.

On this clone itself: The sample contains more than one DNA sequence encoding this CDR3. Here the CDR3 DNA reads TGTGCCAGTAGTATAGAAGGCAGGGGCAATCAGCCCCAGCATTTT. This sequence encodes CASSIEGRGNQPQHF. The J gene is TRBJ1-5, the V gene TRBV19, with D possibly being TRBD1 (5 bases). The germline V gene has CDR1 LNHDA and CDR2 SQIVND (reference sequence). CDR3 length equals 15 residues. V was cut by 0 bases and J by 2 bases, with 8 bases left in between.

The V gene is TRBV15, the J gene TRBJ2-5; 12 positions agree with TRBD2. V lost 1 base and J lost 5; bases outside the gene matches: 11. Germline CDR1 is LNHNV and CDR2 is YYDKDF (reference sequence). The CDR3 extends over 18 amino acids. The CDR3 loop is CATSRVPSGRALVETQYF. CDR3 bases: TGTGCCACCAGCAGAGTCCCTAGCGGGAGGGCCTTGGTGGAGACCCAGTACTTC. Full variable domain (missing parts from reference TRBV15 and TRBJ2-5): DAMVIQNPRYQVTQFGKPVTLSCSQTLNHNVMYWYQQKSSQAPKLLFHYYDKDFNNEADTPDNFQSRRPNTSFCFLDIRSPGLGDTAMYLCATSRVPSGRALVETQYFGPGTRLLVL.

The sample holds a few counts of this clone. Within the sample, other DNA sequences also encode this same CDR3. The CDR3 DNA reads TGTGCCATCAGGCCAGACAGGAACACTGAAGCTTTCTTT. It is translated as CAIRPDRNTEAFF. The chain recombines TRBV10-3 with TRBJ1-1; a possible D gene is TRBD1 (5 bases). The V end was cut by 6 bases, the J end by 1 base, with 9 bases between. The CDR3 covers 13 residues. The germline CDR1 and CDR2 sequences are ENHRY and SYGVKD.

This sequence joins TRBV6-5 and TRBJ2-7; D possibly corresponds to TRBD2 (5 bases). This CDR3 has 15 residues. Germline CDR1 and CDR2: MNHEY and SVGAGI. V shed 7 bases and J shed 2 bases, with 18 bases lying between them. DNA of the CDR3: TGTGCCAGCATACACGTGCGGGCGTCCACCTACGAGCAGTACTTC. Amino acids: CASIHVRASTYEQYF.

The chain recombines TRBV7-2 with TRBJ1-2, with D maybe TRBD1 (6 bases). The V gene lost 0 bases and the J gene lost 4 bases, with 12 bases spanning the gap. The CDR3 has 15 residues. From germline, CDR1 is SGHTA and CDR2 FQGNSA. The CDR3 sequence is CASSLAGRGSYGYTF. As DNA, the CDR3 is TGTGCCAGCAGCTTAGCTGGCAGGGGCAGCTATGGCTACACCTTC.

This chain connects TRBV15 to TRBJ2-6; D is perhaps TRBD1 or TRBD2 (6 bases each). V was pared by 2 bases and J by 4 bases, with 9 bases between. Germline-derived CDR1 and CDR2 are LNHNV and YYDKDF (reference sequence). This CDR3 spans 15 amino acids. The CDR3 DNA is TGTGCCACCAGCAGACGGGGGCCCGGGGCCAACGTCCTGACTTTC. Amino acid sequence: CATSRRGPGANVLTF.

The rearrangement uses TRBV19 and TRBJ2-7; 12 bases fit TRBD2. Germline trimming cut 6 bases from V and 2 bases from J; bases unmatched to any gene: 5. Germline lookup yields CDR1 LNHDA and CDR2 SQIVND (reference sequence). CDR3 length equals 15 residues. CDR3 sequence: CASSSLAGGPYEQYF. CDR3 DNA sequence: TGTGCCAGTAGCTCACTAGCGGGAGGACCCTACGAGCAGTACTTC.